This T cell receptor beta chain comes out of a study of T cells after posttransplantation cyclophosphamide. The method was immunoSEQ multiplex PCR; TCRdb's version includes in-frame clones alone and lacks a portion of them. The table lists roughly 13,000 clones, approximately 73% of them singletons, with 1.2% in the top ten. CDR1 and CDR2 from the germline V gene are PRHDT and FYEKMQ (reference sequence). V shed 2 bases, J shed 9 bases, and the junction held 12 bases outside the gene matches. There are 18 residues in the CDR3. Broader study findings: Recipient CMV seropositivity and CMV reactivation strongly tracked TRB clonality.

Concerning this clone itself: The antigen remains unidentified.

V gene TRBV13 combines with J gene TRBJ2-1, with TRBD2 matching over 14 bases. Sample: memory CD4+ T cells sorted from PBMCs. The TCR sequence derives from a man aged 50-59 years. CDR3 protein: CASSLTLGLAGGSREQFF. For the CDR3, the DNA is TGTGCCAGCAGCTTAACCCTCGGACTAGCGGGAGGCTCACGTGAGCAGTTCTTC.